In this sample, the clone carrying this T cell receptor beta chain turned up a few times. The data are from a study of blood T cells in healthy people across ages. Extraction yielded at least 5 micrograms of total RNA per sample. Combining a sample-barcoded 5' primer with a J-beta primer mix, a second PCR ran for roughly 7 to 12 cycles. Each CDR3 protein is one row after TCRdb ran MiXCR on the 5' RACE reads. The sample shows some 760,000 distinct CDR3 sequences, around a quarter of them seen only once. The CDR3 contains 17 residues. Germline assignment: CDR1 SGHTA and CDR2 FQGNSA. V lost 2 bases to trimming and J lost 0 bases; unmatched junction nucleotides: 9. These data were also reused for a study on T cells of mothers and their children. This second study notes: It was related mother-child pairs that showed slightly higher overlap than unrelated pairs, without reaching significance.

This receptor was taken from a boy younger than 18 in good health. Sequenced sample: blood. The chain carries TRBV7-2 and TRBJ2-5; 7 bases line up with TRBD2. The CDR3 protein is CASSLLFGAGDQETQYF. CDR3 DNA: TGTGCCAGCAGCTTATTATTTGGCGCGGGGGACCAAGAGACCCAGTACTTC.